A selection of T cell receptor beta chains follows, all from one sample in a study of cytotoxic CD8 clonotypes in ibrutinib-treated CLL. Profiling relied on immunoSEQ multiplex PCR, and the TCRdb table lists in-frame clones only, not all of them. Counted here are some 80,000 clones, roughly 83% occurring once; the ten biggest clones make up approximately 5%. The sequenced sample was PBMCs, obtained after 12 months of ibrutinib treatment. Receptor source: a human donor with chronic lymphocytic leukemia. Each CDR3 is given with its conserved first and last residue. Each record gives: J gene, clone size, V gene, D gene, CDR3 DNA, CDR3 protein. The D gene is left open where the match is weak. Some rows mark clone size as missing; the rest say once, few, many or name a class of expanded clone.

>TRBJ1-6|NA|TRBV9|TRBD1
TGTGCCAGCAGCGCACCGGGACAGGGTAGTTCACCCCTCCACTTT
CASSAPGQGSSPLHF
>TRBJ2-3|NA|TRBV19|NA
TGTGCCAGTAGTCCAAGGGGGACCCCCACAGATACGCAGTATTTT
CASSPRGTPTDTQYF
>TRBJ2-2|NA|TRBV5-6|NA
TGTGCCAGCAGCTCAGGGACCGAGAACACCGGGGAGCTGTTTTTT
CASSSGTENTGELFF
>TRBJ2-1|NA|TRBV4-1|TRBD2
TGCGCCAGCAGCCAAGACAAGACTAGCCGCAATGAGCAGTTCTTC
CASSQDKTSRNEQFF
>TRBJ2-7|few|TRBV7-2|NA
TGTGCCAGCAGGGGGACCTACTACGAGCAGTACTTC
CASRGTYYEQYF
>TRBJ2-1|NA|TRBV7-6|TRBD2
TGTGCCAGCAGCTTGGGGACTAGCGGGGCCTACAATGAGCAGTTCTTC
CASSLGTSGAYNEQFF
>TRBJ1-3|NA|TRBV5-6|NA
TGTGCCAGCAGCCGGGGACTCCAAGGAAACACCATATATTTT
CASSRGLQGNTIYF
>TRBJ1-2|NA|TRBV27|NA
TGTGCCAGCGGCCGGGGGCGTGCCTTCTATGGCTACACCTTC
CASGRGRAFYGYTF
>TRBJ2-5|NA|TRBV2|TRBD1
TGTGCCAGCAGTGGCCAGGGGGCGACCCAGTACTTC
CASSGQGATQYF
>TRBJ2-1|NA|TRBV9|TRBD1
TGTGCCAGCAGCCCACCTCCCGGACAGGGGAACGAGCAGTTCTTC
CASSPPPGQGNEQFF
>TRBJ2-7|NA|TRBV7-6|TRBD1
TGTGCCAGCAGCACCAACAGGGGATCTACCTACGAGCAGTACTTC
CASSTNRGSTYEQYF
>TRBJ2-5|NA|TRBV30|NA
TGTGCCTGGGGGCCCGGAGTGGAGACCCAGTACTTC
CAWGPGVETQYF
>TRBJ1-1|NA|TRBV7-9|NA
TGTGCCAGCAGCTTACTGGACACTGAAGCTTTCTTT
CASSLLDTEAFF
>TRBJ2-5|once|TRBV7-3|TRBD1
TGTGCCAGCAGCCCCACCACAGGGGCAGAGACCCAGTACTTC
CASSPTTGAETQYF
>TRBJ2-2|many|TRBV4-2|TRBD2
TGTGCCAGCAGGGGGGCTAGCGGGAGGACCGGGGAGCTGTTTTTT
CASRGASGRTGELFF
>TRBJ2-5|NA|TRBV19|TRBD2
TGTGCCAGTAGTATAGGATTGGACGGGAGGGCGGGGGAGACCCAGTACTTC
CASSIGLDGRAGETQYF
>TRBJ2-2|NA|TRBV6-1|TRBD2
TGTGCCAGCAGCACTAGCGGCAACACCGGGGAGCTGTTTTTT
CASSTSGNTGELFF
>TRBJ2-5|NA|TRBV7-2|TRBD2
TGTGCCATCGGAGACAGCGGGGGGGAGACCCAGTACTTC
CAIGDSGGETQYF
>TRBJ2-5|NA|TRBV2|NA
TGTGCCAGCAGTGAAGAGACAGAAGAGACCCAGTACTTC
CASSEETEETQYF
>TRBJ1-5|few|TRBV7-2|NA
TGTGCCAGCAGCCCCACCTGGGGCCAGCCCCAGCATTTT
CASSPTWGQPQHF
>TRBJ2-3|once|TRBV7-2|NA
TGTGCCAGCAGCTTCGGTCCAGGAGGCACAGATACGCAGTATTTT
CASSFGPGGTDTQYF
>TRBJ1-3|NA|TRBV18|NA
TGTGCCAGCTCACCACCCCACAGGGTCCCTGGAAACACCATATATTTT
CASSPPHRVPGNTIYF
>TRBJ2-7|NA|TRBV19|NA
TGTGCCAGTAGTACCCCCCGGGACGGTCTCTACGAGCAGTACTTC
CASSTPRDGLYEQYF